This T cell receptor beta chain stems from a study of blood T cell repertoires in COVID-19. Overall study context: Samples representing acute and convalescent COVID-19 were sourced from the United States, Italy and Spain. PBMCs, B-cell-depleted T cells, or T cells provided the cDNA or gDNA that made up the material.

CDR1 and CDR2 from the germline V gene are MNHEY and SVGAGI. The CDR3 length is 15 residues. Trimming removed 6 bases from V and 3 bases from J, with 18 bases in between. Original processing notes: Amplified reference gene primers provided the basis for estimating nucleated cell counts. TCRdb's copy holds only in-frame clones and misses some; the assay was immunoSEQ multiplex PCR. Clone size and the V and J calls come from that table; the DNA yielded D and trimming. This table holds some 340,000 clones, 85% found once. The receptor was derived from a woman aged 18 to 35 with acute or convalescent COVID-19. Sample: peripheral blood. The chain links TRBV6-5 to TRBJ2-7; D not certain. The CDR3 sequence: CASRPDSYLFYEQYF. The CDR3 DNA reads TGTGCCAGCAGACCCGACTCGTATTTGTTCTACGAGCAGTACTTC.